This record looks at one T cell receptor beta chain sequence and its context. The germline gives CDR1 MNHEY, CDR2 SVGAGI. The CDR3 is 16 residues long. With 3 bases removed from V and 4 bases from J, the gap between germline ends came to 18 bases. Data came from immunoSEQ multiplex PCR; TCRdb stores just in-frame clones and leaves some out. The table lists 35,000 to 45,000 clones, 70% to 90% of them singletons. These data are taken from a study of OX40 agonist ivuxolimab in advanced cancers. V and J are TRBV6-5 and TRBJ1-2, with unresolved D. The material was CD4+ or CD8+ T cells sorted from blood, obtained in a trial of the OX40 agonist ivuxolimab. This clonotype was sampled from an adult with an advanced solid tumor such as melanoma, head and neck, liver or kidney cancer. The CDR3 loop is CASSYLPEGSGYGYTF. CDR3 bases: TGTGCCAGCAGTTATCTCCCGGAGGGAAGTGGCTATGGCTACACCTTC.